This TCR beta chain was obtained from a study of T-cell reconstitution after alpha-beta-depleted transplantation in children. Broader study findings: About two months after transplant, alpha-beta T cells reportedly came from several hundred expanded graft clones. At the one-year point after transplant, T-cell counts and TCRbeta diversity were found to come mostly from T cells that had been newly produced. In some patients, recipient T cells and intrathymic progenitors surviving conditioning explained high day-60 diversity.

Using unique molecular identifiers, the investigators prepared the TCRbeta library. TCRdb recomputed calls from the PCR reads with MiXCR, one row per CDR3 protein. The repertoire holds more than 40,000 distinct CDR3 sequences, around 9.2% seen once, with 27% in the top ten. The CDR3 extends over 16 amino acids. The J segment lost 5 bases and the V segment lost 6 bases, leaving 10 bases of the junction unmatched. Germline V gives CDR1 SGHTA, CDR2 FQGNSA. This clonotype was detected ten times or more. Antigen unknown. The material was PBMCs, mostly from graft donor cells, obtained 60 days after TCRalphabeta/CD19-depleted stem cell transplant. This receptor was identified in a male patient aged 2-15 years who had a stem cell transplant for chronic granulomatous disease, so the T cells may come from the graft donor. The V gene is TRBV7-2, the J gene TRBJ2-1; 10 bases map to TRBD1. This CDR3 reads CASSTADRGPNNEQFF. The DNA of the CDR3 is TGTGCCAGCAGTACAGCCGACAGGGGGCCAAACAATGAGCAGTTCTTC.